The rows below give T cell receptor beta chains drawn from one sample of a study of cytomegalovirus exposure and HLA in healthy donors. The method was immunoSEQ multiplex PCR; TCRdb's version includes in-frame clones alone and lacks a portion of them. Among fewer than 200,000 clones listed, almost 85% were seen once. The specimen sequenced was PBMCs. These receptor sequences come from a woman between 50 and 59 years old in good health and CMV-seronegative. CDR3s include the opening cysteine and the closing phenylalanine or tryptophan. The D gene is left open where the match is weak. Size is omitted from some rows. Given values are once, few, many or a class for expanded clones.

len,abundance,j_gene,v_gene,d_gene,CDR3aa,CDR3nt
14,-,TRBJ2-3,TRBV5-1,TRBD2,CASSLSGTTDTQYF,TGCGCCAGCAGCCTTAGCGGGACGACAGATACGCAGTATTTT
17,-,TRBJ1-2,TRBV4-1,TRBD1,CASSQPVQGRWGYGYTF,TGCGCCAGCAGCCAACCGGTACAGGGGCGCTGGGGCTATGGCTACACCTTC
13,-,TRBJ2-7,TRBV29-1,TRBD1,CSVDLGQGYEQYF,TGCAGCGTTGACCTGGGACAGGGCTACGAGCAGTACTTC
14,few,TRBJ2-2,TRBV6-6,-,CASRTGQNTGELFF,TGTGCCAGCAGGACGGGACAGAACACCGGGGAGCTGTTTTTT
11,-,TRBJ2-3,TRBV20-1,-,CSARALDTQYF,TGCAGTGCTAGAGCGTTGGATACGCAGTATTTT
13,-,TRBJ1-1,TRBV7-3,-,CASSLYMNTEAFF,TGTGCCAGCAGCTTATACATGAACACTGAAGCTTTCTTT
15,-,TRBJ1-2,TRBV23-1,-,CASSLTGTSDYGYTF,TGCGCCAGCAGTCTCACCGGGACAAGTGACTATGGCTACACCTTC
11,-,TRBJ2-1,TRBV27,-,CASSFPNEQFF,TGTGCCAGCAGTTTCCCAAATGAGCAGTTCTTC
15,-,TRBJ2-7,TRBV7-3,TRBD1,CASSQAPGQSYEQYF,TGTGCCAGCAGCCAAGCCCCGGGACAGTCCTACGAGCAGTACTTC
13,-,TRBJ2-5,TRBV19,-,CASRGTRGETQYF,TGTGCCAGTAGAGGAACACGGGGGGAGACCCAGTACTTC
12,-,TRBJ1-2,TRBV25-1,-,CASSRGSYGYTF,TGTGCCAGCAGTAGAGGTTCCTATGGCTACACCTTC
15,-,TRBJ2-4,TRBV6-1,-,CASTRQTGGKNIQYF,TGTGCCAGCACCCGACAGACAGGCGGCAAAAACATTCAGTACTTC
18,-,TRBJ2-2,TRBV27,-,CASSPNRQQLRGTGELFF,TGTGCCAGCAGTCCCAATCGCCAGCAGTTAAGGGGTACCGGGGAGCTGTTTTTT
16,-,TRBJ1-2,TRBV6-1,TRBD1,CASSGWGQGNIYGYTF,TGTGCCAGCAGTGGGTGGGGACAGGGTAATATCTATGGCTACACCTTC
16,-,TRBJ2-7,TRBV5-1,TRBD2,CASSLTGTSGEYEQYF,TGCGCCAGCAGCTTAACCGGGACTAGCGGGGAGTACGAGCAGTACTTC
16,-,TRBJ2-1,TRBV13,TRBD2,CASSFEGLAGGNEQFF,TGTGCCAGCAGCTTCGAGGGACTAGCGGGGGGGAATGAGCAGTTCTTC
16,few,TRBJ2-2,TRBV5-4,TRBD1,CASSPRDRGDTGELFF,TGTGCCAGCAGTCCTCGGGACAGGGGGGATACCGGGGAGCTGTTTTTT
14,few,TRBJ1-4,TRBV28,-,CASSFGVANEKLFF,TGTGCCAGCAGTTTCGGGGTAGCTAATGAAAAACTGTTTTTT
15,-,TRBJ1-3,TRBV27,-,CASSLRGLERNTIYF,TGTGCCAGCAGTTTGCGGGGTTTGGAAAGAAACACCATATATTTT
18,-,TRBJ1-2,TRBV7-6,TRBD1,CASSFSRDRGYSWRGYTF,TGTGCCAGCAGCTTTTCCCGGGACAGGGGGTACTCCTGGCGTGGCTACACCTTC
16,-,TRBJ1-2,TRBV10-3,-,CAIGGGTILTEGGYTF,TGTGCCATCGGTGGGGGGACAATATTAACCGAGGGAGGCTACACCTTC
15,few,TRBJ2-1,TRBV2,-,CASSEMGLEPNEQFF,TGTGCCAGCAGTGAAATGGGACTGGAGCCCAATGAGCAGTTCTTC
16,-,TRBJ2-1,TRBV5-4,TRBD2,CASSPGGGGAVYEQFF,TGTGCCAGCAGCCCGGGCGGCGGGGGGGCGGTCTACGAGCAGTTCTTC
14,-,TRBJ2-3,TRBV6-1,-,CASILTTGADTQYF,TGTGCCAGCATATTGACTACGGGGGCAGATACGCAGTATTTT
17,-,TRBJ2-3,TRBV7-2,-,CASSLAMRGRSTDTQYF,TGTGCCAGCAGCTTAGCGATGAGGGGGAGAAGCACAGATACGCAGTATTTT
15,-,TRBJ2-5,TRBV2,-,CASNLQAVIQETQYF,TGTGCCAGCAATCTACAAGCGGTTATACAAGAGACCCAGTACTTC
14,few,TRBJ2-5,TRBV15,-,CATREGGGEETQYF,TGTGCCACCAGAGAAGGAGGTGGAGAAGAGACCCAGTACTTC
17,-,TRBJ1-1,TRBV5-1,TRBD1,CASSLTDRGFGNTEAFF,TGCGCCAGCAGCTTGACGGACAGGGGTTTCGGGAACACTGAAGCTTTCTTT
15,few,TRBJ1-5,TRBV19,-,CASSISQGFNQPQHF,TGTGCCAGTAGTATAAGCCAGGGGTTCAATCAGCCCCAGCATTTT
14,-,TRBJ2-7,TRBV28,TRBD1,CASSAGTGVYEQYF,TGTGCCAGCAGTGCAGGGACAGGGGTCTACGAGCAGTACTTC
12,few,TRBJ2-3,TRBV6-1,-,CASRIATDTQYF,TGTGCCAGCAGAATAGCTACAGATACGCAGTATTTT
14,-,TRBJ1-2,TRBV19,-,CASTLDGAVYGYTF,TGTGCCAGTACCCTGGACGGAGCGGTCTATGGCTACACCTTC
15,-,TRBJ2-7,TRBV5-1,-,CASSLAGQFLEEQYF,TGCGCCAGCAGCTTGGCCGGACAGTTTCTCGAGGAGCAGTACTTC
15,few,TRBJ2-7,TRBV6-5,-,CASSSSTSHGSEQYF,TGTGCCAGCAGTTCCTCGACTAGTCACGGGTCCGAGCAGTACTTC
14,-,TRBJ1-4,TRBV2,-,CASKRAVANEKLFF,TGTGCCAGCAAGAGGGCGGTAGCTAATGAAAAACTGTTTTTT
14,-,TRBJ2-6,TRBV7-9,-,CAFGSGSGANVLTF,TGTGCCTTTGGGAGCGGCTCTGGGGCCAACGTCCTGACTTTC
13,-,TRBJ1-1,TRBV28,TRBD1,CASGTGGYTEAFF,TGTGCCAGCGGAACAGGGGGCTACACTGAAGCTTTCTTT
12,-,TRBJ1-2,TRBV30,-,CAWSDPGGGYTF,TGTGCCTGGAGTGATCCAGGTGGCGGCTACACCTTC
16,few,TRBJ2-5,TRBV4-1,-,CASSQDGEAAGETQYF,TGCGCCAGCAGCCAAGATGGGGAGGCGGCCGGGGAGACCCAGTACTTC
14,-,TRBJ1-2,TRBV5-1,TRBD1,CASSLPGQPYGYTF,TGCGCCAGCAGCTTGCCGGGACAGCCCTATGGCTACACCTTC
15,-,TRBJ2-3,TRBV7-9,-,CASSNPPRGTDTQYF,TGTGCCAGCAGCAACCCCCCGAGGGGGACAGATACGCAGTATTTT
13,few,TRBJ1-4,TRBV15,TRBD1,CASQGALNEKLFF,TGTGCCTCCCAGGGGGCGTTGAATGAAAAACTGTTTTTT
18,-,TRBJ1-4,TRBV25-1,-,CASRTWTATLATNEKLFF,TGTGCCAGCAGAACTTGGACAGCGACCCTAGCAACTAATGAAAAACTGTTTTTT
15,-,TRBJ2-7,TRBV4-1,TRBD2,CASSQTPTSLYEQYF,TGCGCCAGCAGCCAGACCCCGACTAGCCTCTACGAGCAGTACTTC
16,-,TRBJ2-7,TRBV9,TRBD2,CASSGIAGATAYEQYF,TGTGCCAGCAGCGGAATAGCGGGAGCGACCGCCTACGAGCAGTACTTC
13,-,TRBJ1-4,TRBV5-1,-,CASRPRLNEKLFF,TGCGCCAGCAGGCCCCGGTTAAATGAAAAACTGTTTTTT
14,-,TRBJ2-7,TRBV7-8,-,CASSPTRVVYEQYF,TGTGCCAGCAGCCCCACACGGGTCGTCTACGAGCAGTACTTC
12,-,TRBJ1-1,TRBV7-2,-,CASSLAPFEAFF,TGTGCCAGCAGCCTGGCCCCATTTGAAGCTTTCTTT
17,-,TRBJ2-5,TRBV7-8,TRBD2,CASSPPLVPGLEETQYF,TGTGCCAGCAGCCCACCACTCGTCCCGGGACTAGAAGAGACCCAGTACTTC
18,-,TRBJ1-1,TRBV27,-,CATASTGNVRLRNTEAFF,TGTGCCACTGCGAGTACAGGGAATGTAAGATTACGGAACACTGAAGCTTTCTTT
13,-,TRBJ1-5,TRBV14,-,CASSQVIAGPQHF,TGTGCCAGCAGCCAAGTGATAGCGGGGCCCCAGCATTTT
15,-,TRBJ2-1,TRBV30,TRBD2,CAWRFLAGGYNEQFF,TGTGCCTGGCGCTTTCTAGCGGGAGGTTACAATGAGCAGTTCTTC